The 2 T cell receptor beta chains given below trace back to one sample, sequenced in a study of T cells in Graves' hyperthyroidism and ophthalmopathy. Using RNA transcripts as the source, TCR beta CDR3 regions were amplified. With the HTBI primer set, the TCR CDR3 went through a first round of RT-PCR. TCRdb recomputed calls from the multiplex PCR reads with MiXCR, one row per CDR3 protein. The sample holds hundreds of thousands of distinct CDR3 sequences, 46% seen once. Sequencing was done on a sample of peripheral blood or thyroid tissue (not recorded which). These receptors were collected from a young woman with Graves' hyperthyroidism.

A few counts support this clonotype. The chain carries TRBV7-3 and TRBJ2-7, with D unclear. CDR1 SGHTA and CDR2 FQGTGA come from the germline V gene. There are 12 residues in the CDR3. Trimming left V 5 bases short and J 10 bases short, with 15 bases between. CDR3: CASSPPERRQYF. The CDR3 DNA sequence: TGTGCCAGCAGCCCCCCTGAGAGAAGACAGTACTTC.

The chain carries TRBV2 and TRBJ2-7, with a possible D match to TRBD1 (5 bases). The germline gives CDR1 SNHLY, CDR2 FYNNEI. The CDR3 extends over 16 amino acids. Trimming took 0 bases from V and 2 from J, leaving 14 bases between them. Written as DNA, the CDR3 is TGTGCCAGCAGTGAAGCGCTTCAAAGGGGCACCTACGAGCAGTACTTC. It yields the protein CASSEALQRGTYEQYF.